This is a list of T cell receptor beta chains from one sample in a study of cytotoxic CD8 clonotypes in ibrutinib-treated CLL. Only in-frame clones appear in the TCRdb table, and some are missing; sequencing was by immunoSEQ multiplex PCR. This table has about 160,000 clones, 84% appearing once. Here the sequenced sample was PBMCs, taken after 24 months of ibrutinib treatment. Source of these receptors: a human donor with chronic lymphocytic leukemia. Both conserved end residues are part of each CDR3. The order of the fields is J gene, clone size, D gene, V gene, CDR3 DNA, CDR3 protein. The D gene is left open where the match is weak. Size is stated for part of the rows, as once, few or many counts, or as a class when the clone is expanded.

>TRBJ2-7|-|-|TRBV6-1
TGTGCCAGCAGAAACCAGCCGGAGGTTGGCGAGCAGTACTTC
CASRNQPEVGEQYF
>TRBJ2-5|-|TRBD2|TRBV29-1
TGCAGCGTTGATCCCGGTACGGGGGGGAACCAAGAGACCCAGTACTTC
CSVDPGTGGNQETQYF
>TRBJ2-2|-|-|TRBV6-6
TGTGCCAGCAGTTACAGCACCGGGGAGCTGTTTTTT
CASSYSTGELFF
>TRBJ2-2|-|-|TRBV6-5
TGTGCCAGCAGTTACTCGACCGCCGGGGAGCTGTTTTTT
CASSYSTAGELFF
>TRBJ1-2|-|-|TRBV6-4
TGTGCCAGCAGGGGCCAGTGGGGCTACACCTTC
CASRGQWGYTF
>TRBJ1-2|-|TRBD1|TRBV4-1
TGCGCCAGCAGCCAGACAGGGTTGAGCTATGGCTACACCTTC
CASSQTGLSYGYTF
>TRBJ2-7|once|TRBD1|TRBV4-1
TGCGCCAGCAGCCTCGGGACAGGGGCTAGGGAGCAGTACTTC
CASSLGTGAREQYF
>TRBJ2-1|-|-|TRBV7-3
TGTGCCAGCAGCTTAACGGGGGCGTCTAGCGTATACTCCTACAATGAGCAGTTCTTC
CASSLTGASSVYSYNEQFF
>TRBJ2-1|-|TRBD2|TRBV7-2
TGTGCCAGCAGCAAATCCGGGACTAGCGGGAGGAAGGGGTTCTTC
CASSKSGTSGRKGFF
>TRBJ1-2|-|-|TRBV5-1
TGCGCCAGCAGCTTAAACAGCCTCGCTAATGGCTACACCTTC
CASSLNSLANGYTF
>TRBJ2-2|-|-|TRBV15
TGTGCCACCAGCAGAGATAGGGCGTACACCGGGGAGCTGTTTTTT
CATSRDRAYTGELFF
>TRBJ2-3|-|-|TRBV18
TGTGCCAGCTCCCCTAGAGTCTCTAGCACAGATACGCAGTATTTT
CASSPRVSSTDTQYF